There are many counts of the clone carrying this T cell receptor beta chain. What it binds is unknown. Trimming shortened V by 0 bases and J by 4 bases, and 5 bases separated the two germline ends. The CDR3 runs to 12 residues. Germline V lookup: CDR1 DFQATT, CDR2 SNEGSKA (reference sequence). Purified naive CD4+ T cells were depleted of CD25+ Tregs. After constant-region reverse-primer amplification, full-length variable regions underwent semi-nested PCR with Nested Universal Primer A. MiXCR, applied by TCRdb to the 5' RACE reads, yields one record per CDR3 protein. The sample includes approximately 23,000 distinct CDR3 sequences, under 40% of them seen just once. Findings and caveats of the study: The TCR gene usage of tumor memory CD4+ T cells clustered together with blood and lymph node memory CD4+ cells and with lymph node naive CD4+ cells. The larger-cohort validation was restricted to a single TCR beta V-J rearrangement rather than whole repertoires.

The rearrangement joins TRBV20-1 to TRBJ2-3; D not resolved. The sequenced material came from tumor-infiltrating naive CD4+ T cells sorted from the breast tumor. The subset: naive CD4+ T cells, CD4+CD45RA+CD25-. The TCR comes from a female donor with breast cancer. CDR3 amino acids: CSARDWADTQYF. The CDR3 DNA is TGCAGTGCTAGAGATTGGGCAGATACGCAGTATTTT.